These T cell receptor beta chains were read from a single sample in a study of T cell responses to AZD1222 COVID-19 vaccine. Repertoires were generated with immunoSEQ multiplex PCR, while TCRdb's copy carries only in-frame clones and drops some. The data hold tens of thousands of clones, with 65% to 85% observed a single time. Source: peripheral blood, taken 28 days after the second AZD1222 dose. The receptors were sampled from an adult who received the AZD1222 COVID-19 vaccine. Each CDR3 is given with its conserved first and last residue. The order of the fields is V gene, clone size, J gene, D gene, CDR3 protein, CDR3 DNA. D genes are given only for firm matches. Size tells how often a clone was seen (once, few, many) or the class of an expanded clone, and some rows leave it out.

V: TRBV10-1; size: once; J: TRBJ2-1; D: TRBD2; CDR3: CASSPKVGLGSEQFF; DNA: TGCGCCAGCAGTCCTAAGGTGGGACTAGGAAGTGAGCAGTTCTTC
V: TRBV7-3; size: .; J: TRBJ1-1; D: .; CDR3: CASSPGRDTEAFF; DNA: TGTGCCAGCAGCCCGGGTAGGGACACTGAAGCTTTCTTT
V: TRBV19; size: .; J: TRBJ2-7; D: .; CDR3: CASSTHDRLYEQYF; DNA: TGTGCCAGTAGTACCCACGACAGGTTGTACGAGCAGTACTTC
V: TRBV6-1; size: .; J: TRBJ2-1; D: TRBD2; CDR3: CASGRAIDEQFF; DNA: TGTGCCAGCGGGAGGGCTATTGATGAGCAGTTCTTC
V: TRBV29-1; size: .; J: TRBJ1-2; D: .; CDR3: CSVGGGQGGYGYTF; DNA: TGCAGCGTCGGGGGGGGCCAGGGCGGCTATGGCTACACCTTC
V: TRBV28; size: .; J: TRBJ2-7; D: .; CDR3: CASSYPARAALYEQYF; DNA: TGTGCCAGCAGTTACCCAGCTAGGGCGGCGCTTTACGAGCAGTACTTC
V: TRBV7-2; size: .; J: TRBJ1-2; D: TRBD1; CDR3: CASSSRQGGHFYGYTF; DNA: TGTGCCAGCAGCTCCAGACAGGGAGGTCATTTCTATGGCTACACCTTC
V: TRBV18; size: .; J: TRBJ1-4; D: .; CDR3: CASSPFERVFGTNEKLFF; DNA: TGTGCCAGCTCACCATTTGAAAGGGTATTTGGAACTAATGAAAAACTGTTTTTT
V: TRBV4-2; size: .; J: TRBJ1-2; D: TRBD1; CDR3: CASSQSRQGGGYTF; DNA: TGTGCCAGCAGCCAATCCCGACAGGGAGGCGGCTACACCTTC
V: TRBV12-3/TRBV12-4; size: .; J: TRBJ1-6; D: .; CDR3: CASSLSIGSPLHF; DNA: TGTGCCAGCAGTTTAAGCATCGGTTCACCCCTCCACTTT
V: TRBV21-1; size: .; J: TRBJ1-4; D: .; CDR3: CASSNLQGTNEKLFF; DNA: TGTGCCAGCAGCAATCTACAGGGAACTAATGAAAAACTGTTTTTT
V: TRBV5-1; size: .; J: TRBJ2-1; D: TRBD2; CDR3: CASSLGASGSVSEQFF; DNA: TGCGCCAGCAGCTTGGGGGCTAGCGGGAGTGTGAGCGAGCAGTTCTTC
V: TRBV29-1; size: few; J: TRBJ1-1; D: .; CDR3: CSVPGVFTEAFF; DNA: TGCAGCGTGCCAGGGGTCTTCACTGAAGCTTTCTTT
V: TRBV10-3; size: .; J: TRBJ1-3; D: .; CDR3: CAISLGRNSGNTIYF; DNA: TGTGCCATCAGTCTTGGACGTAACTCTGGAAACACCATATATTTT
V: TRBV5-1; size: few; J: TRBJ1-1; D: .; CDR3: CASSLASSLNTEAFF; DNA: TGCGCCAGCAGCTTGGCCAGCTCCCTGAACACTGAAGCTTTCTTT
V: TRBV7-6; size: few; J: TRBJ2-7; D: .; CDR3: CASSLEEGSYEQYF; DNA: TGTGCCAGCAGCTTAGAAGAAGGATCCTACGAGCAGTACTTC
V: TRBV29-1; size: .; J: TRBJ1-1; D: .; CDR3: CSVNVGRGTTNTEAFF; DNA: TGCAGCGTTAACGTTGGGAGGGGGACAACCAACACTGAAGCTTTCTTT
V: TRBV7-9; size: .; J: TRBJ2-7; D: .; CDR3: CASSPPGPPHEQYF; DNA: TGTGCCAGCAGCCCTCCGGGACCCCCACACGAGCAGTACTTC
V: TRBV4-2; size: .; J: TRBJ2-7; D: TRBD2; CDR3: CASSQDRLAGGYEQYF; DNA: TGTGCCAGCAGCCAGGATCGACTAGCGGGAGGCTACGAGCAGTACTTC
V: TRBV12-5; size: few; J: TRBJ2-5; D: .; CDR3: CASGAPVPPETQYF; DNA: TGTGCTAGTGGTGCACCTGTTCCCCCGGAGACCCAGTACTTC
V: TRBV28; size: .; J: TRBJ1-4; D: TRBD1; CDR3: CASSFSTGWGEKLFF; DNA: TGTGCCAGCAGTTTCTCGACAGGGTGGGGTGAAAAACTGTTTTTT
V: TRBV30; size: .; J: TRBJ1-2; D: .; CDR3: CAWSVNHGYTF; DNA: TGTGCCTGGAGTGTAAACCATGGCTACACCTTC
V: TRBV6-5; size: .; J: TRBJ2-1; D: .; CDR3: CASRKGRNNEQFF; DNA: TGTGCCAGCAGGAAGGGGCGAAACAATGAGCAGTTCTTC
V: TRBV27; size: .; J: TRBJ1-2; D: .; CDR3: CASSLSWGAVAYGYTF; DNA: TGTGCCAGCAGTTTATCTTGGGGGGCGGTCGCCTATGGCTACACCTTC
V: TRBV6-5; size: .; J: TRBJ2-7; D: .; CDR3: CASTGPGRADYEQYF; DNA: TGTGCCAGCACGGGTCCGGGACGGGCAGACTACGAGCAGTACTTC
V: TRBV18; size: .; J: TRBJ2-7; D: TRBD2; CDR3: CASSPRPSGAWYEQYF; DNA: TGTGCCAGCTCACCTAGGCCTAGCGGGGCCTGGTACGAGCAGTACTTC
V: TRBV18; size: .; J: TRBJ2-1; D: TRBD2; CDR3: CASSPRLSSGSSYNEQFF; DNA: TGTGCCAGCTCACCACGGTTATCTAGCGGGAGCTCCTACAATGAGCAGTTCTTC
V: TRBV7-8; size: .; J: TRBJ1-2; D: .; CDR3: CASSLEGRSYGYTF; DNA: TGTGCCAGCAGCTTAGAAGGCAGGTCCTATGGCTACACCTTC
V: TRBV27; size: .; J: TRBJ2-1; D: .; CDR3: CASSFESHRNNEQFF; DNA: TGTGCCAGCAGTTTCGAGTCCCACAGGAACAATGAGCAGTTCTTC
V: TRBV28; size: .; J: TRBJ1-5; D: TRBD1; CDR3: CASSSQDRVNQPQHF; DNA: TGTGCCAGCAGTTCCCAGGACAGGGTCAATCAGCCCCAGCATTTT
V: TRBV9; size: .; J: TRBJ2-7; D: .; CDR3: CASSRDGSYEQYF; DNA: TGTGCCAGCAGCCGGGACGGGTCCTACGAGCAGTACTTC
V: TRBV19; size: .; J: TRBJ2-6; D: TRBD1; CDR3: CASSHPPGQVASGANVLTF; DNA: TGTGCCAGTAGCCACCCCCCGGGACAGGTCGCCTCTGGGGCCAACGTCCTGACTTTC
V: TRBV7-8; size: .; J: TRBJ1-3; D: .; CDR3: CASSLLQADSGNTIYF; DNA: TGTGCCAGCAGCTTACTCCAGGCAGACTCTGGAAACACCATATATTTT
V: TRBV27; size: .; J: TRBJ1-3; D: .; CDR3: CASSPGTLGNTIYF; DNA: TGTGCCAGCAGTCCTGGGACATTAGGAAACACCATATATTTT
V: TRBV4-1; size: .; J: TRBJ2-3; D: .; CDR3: CASRSSTDTQYF; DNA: TGCGCCAGCAGGAGTAGCACAGATACGCAGTATTTT
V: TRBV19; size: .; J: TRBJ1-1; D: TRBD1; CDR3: CASSRDRVWATEAFF; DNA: TGTGCCAGCTCACGGGACAGGGTATGGGCCACTGAAGCTTTCTTT
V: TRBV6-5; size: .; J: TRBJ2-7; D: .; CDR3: CASSYSGGGKEQYF; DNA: TGTGCCAGCAGTTACTCGGGCGGGGGCAAAGAGCAGTACTTC
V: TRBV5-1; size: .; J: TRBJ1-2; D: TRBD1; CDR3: CASSSRTGDGYTF; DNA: TGCGCCAGCAGCTCCAGGACAGGTGATGGCTACACCTTC
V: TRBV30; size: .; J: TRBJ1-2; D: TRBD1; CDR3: CAWNTGGVGGYTF; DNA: TGTGCCTGGAATACAGGGGGCGTTGGTGGCTACACCTTC
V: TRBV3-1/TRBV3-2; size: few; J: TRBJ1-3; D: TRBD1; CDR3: CASSQNTGAGNTIYF; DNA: TGTGCCAGCAGCCAAAATACAGGGGCTGGAAACACCATATATTTT
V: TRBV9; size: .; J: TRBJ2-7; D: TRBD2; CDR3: CASSVGLAVTYEQYF; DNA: TGTGCCAGCAGCGTAGGGCTAGCGGTGACCTACGAGCAGTACTTC
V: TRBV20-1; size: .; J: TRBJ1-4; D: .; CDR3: CSARLSEKLFF; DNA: TGCAGTGCGCGCCTGTCCGAAAAACTGTTTTTT
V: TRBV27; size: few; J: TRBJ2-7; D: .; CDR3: CASSGRDSFWEQYF; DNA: TGTGCCAGCAGTGGGCGGGACTCCTTCTGGGAGCAGTACTTC
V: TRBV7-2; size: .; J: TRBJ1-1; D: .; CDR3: CASSPPTGLPPEAFF; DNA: TGTGCCAGCAGCCCTCCAACAGGGTTACCCCCTGAAGCTTTCTTT
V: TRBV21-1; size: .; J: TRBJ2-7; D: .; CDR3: CASSKRDRQTGEQYF; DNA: TGTGCCAGCAGCAAACGGGACAGGCAAACGGGCGAGCAGTACTTC
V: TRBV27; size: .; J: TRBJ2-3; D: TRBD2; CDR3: CASRSGATDTQYF; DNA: TGTGCCAGCAGGAGCGGGGCCACAGATACGCAGTATTTT
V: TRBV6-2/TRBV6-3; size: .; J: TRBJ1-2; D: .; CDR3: CASSYRNYGYTF; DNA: TGTGCCAGCAGTTACCGTAATTATGGCTACACCTTC
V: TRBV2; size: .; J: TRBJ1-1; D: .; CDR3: CASTRPRGGTEAFF; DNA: TGTGCCAGCACCCGACCCCGGGGGGGAACTGAAGCTTTCTTT
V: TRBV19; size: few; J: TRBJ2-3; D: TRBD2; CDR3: CASRILATSTDTQYF; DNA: TGTGCCAGTAGGATACTAGCGACTAGCACAGATACGCAGTATTTT
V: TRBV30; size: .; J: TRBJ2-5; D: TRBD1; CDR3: CACKGRGKETQYF; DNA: TGTGCCTGCAAGGGCAGGGGGAAAGAGACCCAGTACTTC
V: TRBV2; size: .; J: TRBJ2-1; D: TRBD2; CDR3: CASSGDSGIEDYEQFF; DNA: TGTGCCAGCAGCGGCGATAGCGGGATAGAGGATTATGAGCAGTTCTTC
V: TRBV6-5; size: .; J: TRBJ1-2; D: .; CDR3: CASSYSAQGNFYGYTF; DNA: TGTGCCAGCAGTTACTCAGCCCAGGGGAATTTCTATGGCTACACCTTC